Listed below are T cell receptor beta chains from one sample, sequenced in a study of blood T cell repertoires in COVID-19. Repertoires were generated with immunoSEQ multiplex PCR, while TCRdb's copy carries only in-frame clones and drops some. Here the sample spans over 85,000 clones, roughly 87% being singletons. Sequencing was performed on peripheral blood. All receptors derive from a woman between 50 and 59 years old with COVID-19, enrolled during active disease. Each CDR3 is given with its conserved first and last residue. The D gene is left open where the match is weak. Expanded clones are given a class, and other clones once, few, many or no size at all.

D gene,V gene,J gene,clone size,CDR3 DNA,CDR3 protein
-,TRBV7-9,TRBJ2-1,-,TGTGCCAGCAGCTTAGTACGGAGTTGGGATGAGCAGTTCTTC,CASSLVRSWDEQFF
TRBD1,TRBV6-5,TRBJ1-2,-,TGTGCCAGCAGTCCTTCTAGGGGGCCGGTCTATGGCTACACCTTC,CASSPSRGPVYGYTF
TRBD2,TRBV7-7,TRBJ2-1,-,TGTGCCAGCAGCTTTAGCGGGGGGGCCAACCATGATGAGCAGTTCTTC,CASSFSGGANHDEQFF
-,TRBV15,TRBJ2-2,-,TGTGCCACCAGTTCAGGGCATTCCAACACCGGGGAGCTGTTTTTT,CATSSGHSNTGELFF
TRBD2,TRBV7-9,TRBJ2-5,-,TGTGCCAGCAGCTCCCCCTCTGGGGGGGGCCAAGAGACCCAGTACTTC,CASSSPSGGGQETQYF
TRBD1,TRBV18,TRBJ1-6,few,TGTGCCAGCTCACCACTAGGACAGGGAACGAGCTCCTATAATTCACCCCTCCACTTT,CASSPLGQGTSSYNSPLHF
TRBD2,TRBV6-4,TRBJ2-3,few,TGTGCCAGCAGTGCAGGCGCGGGGGGCCAAGATACGCAGTATTTT,CASSAGAGGQDTQYF
-,TRBV18,TRBJ1-1,few,TGTGCCAGCTCACTCATAGACACTGAAGCTTTCTTT,CASSLIDTEAFF
TRBD1,TRBV7-9,TRBJ1-1,-,TGTGCCAGCAGCGTGGACAGGGAGGTCACTGAAGCTTTCTTT,CASSVDREVTEAFF
-,TRBV6-5,TRBJ1-1,-,TGTGCCAGCAGCTCACACGTGAACACTGAAGCTTTCTTT,CASSSHVNTEAFF
-,TRBV6-2/TRBV6-3,TRBJ1-2,-,TGTGCCAGCAGTCCCAGTCTGTCGTGGGGCTACACCTTC,CASSPSLSWGYTF
TRBD2,TRBV12-5,TRBJ2-3,-,TGTGCTAGTGGTTCCACACTAGCGGGGGGTAGCACAGATACGCAGTATTTT,CASGSTLAGGSTDTQYF
-,TRBV9,TRBJ2-5,-,TGTGCCAGCAGCCCCTGGGGAGGCGCGAGGGAGACCCAGTACTTC,CASSPWGGARETQYF
TRBD1,TRBV4-1,TRBJ1-5,once,TGCGCCAGCAGCCAAGCAGTGACAGGGGGACGTCAGCCCCAGCATTTT,CASSQAVTGGRQPQHF
-,TRBV20-1,TRBJ1-1,few,TGCAGTGCTAGTTGGGGGGCTGAAGCTTTCTTT,CSASWGAEAFF
-,TRBV19,TRBJ2-5,-,TGTGCCAGTTGTCCGTCTAAAGCGGAGACCCAGTACTTC,CASCPSKAETQYF
TRBD1,TRBV6-5,TRBJ2-5,-,TGTGCCAGCACTGGGACAGGGGGCGCGGAGACCCAGTACTTC,CASTGTGGAETQYF
TRBD1,TRBV10-3,TRBJ1-5,-,TGTGCCATCAGTGATTCTTACACCGGGACAGGGGATAATCAGCCCCAGCATTTT,CAISDSYTGTGDNQPQHF
-,TRBV3-1/TRBV3-2,TRBJ2-1,-,TGTGCCAGCAGCCTGGGACTTGGGCCGCACAATGAGCAGTTCTTC,CASSLGLGPHNEQFF
-,TRBV30,TRBJ2-7,-,TGTGCCTGGAGGGGGGGGCAATACGAGCAGTACTTC,CAWRGGQYEQYF
-,TRBV6-2/TRBV6-3,TRBJ1-4,-,TGTGCCAGCAGTTACCATGTTAATGAAAAACTGTTTTTT,CASSYHVNEKLFF
-,TRBV6-5,TRBJ1-2,-,TGTGCCAGCAGCCCAGGGGCAGACTATGGCTACACCTTC,CASSPGADYGYTF
TRBD1,TRBV24-1,TRBJ2-5,-,TGTGCCACTAAGGACAGGGGGCAAGAGACCCAGTACTTC,CATKDRGQETQYF
-,TRBV14,TRBJ2-1,-,TGTGCCAGCAGCATCACCAAACCGGGTTACAATGAGCAGTTCTTC,CASSITKPGYNEQFF
TRBD1,TRBV3-1/TRBV3-2,TRBJ2-3,-,TGTGCCAGCAGCCTCCTCGAGGGGGCGAAAGATACGCAGTATTTT,CASSLLEGAKDTQYF
TRBD2,TRBV6-4,TRBJ2-3,-,TGTGCCAGCAGTTTTGCAGCGGGGGGGCCGACAGATACGCAGTATTTT,CASSFAAGGPTDTQYF
TRBD1,TRBV5-6,TRBJ1-5,-,TGTGCCAGCAGCCCAATGGGACAGGGAGAAAATCAGCCCCAGCATTTT,CASSPMGQGENQPQHF